This entry features one TCR beta chain sequence. Assay: immunoSEQ multiplex PCR; the TCRdb copy retains only in-frame clones and omits some. The sample includes some 100,000 clones, 81% of them seen just once. This sample was taken from a study of blood T cell repertoires in COVID-19. The receptor was isolated from an older man with active or convalescent COVID-19. The sequenced sample was peripheral blood.

In DNA, the CDR3 is TGTGCCAGCAAGGGGGCAGTCCCCCCCACAGATACGCAGTATTTT. This sequence encodes CASKGAVPPTDTQYF. The genes are TRBV2 and TRBJ2-3; 7 bases are a match to TRBD1. This CDR3 region has 15 residues. J was trimmed by 2 bases and V by 7 bases; bases with no gene match: 9. Germline V gene lookup returns CDR1 SNHLY and CDR2 FYNNEI.